A selection of T cell receptor beta chains follows, all from one sample in a study of blood T cell repertoires in COVID-19. Only in-frame clones appear in the TCRdb table, and some are missing; sequencing was by immunoSEQ multiplex PCR. This table holds about 150,000 clones, approximately 80% found once. Material: peripheral blood. These receptors all come from a woman aged 60-75 years with acute or convalescent COVID-19. Each CDR3 is given without its conserved first and last residue. Each record gives: J gene, V gene, CDR3 length, CDR3 protein.

j_gene: TRBJ2-2; v_gene: TRBV9; len: 15; CDR3aa: ASSPASGALSTGELF
j_gene: TRBJ2-3; v_gene: TRBV7-3; len: 11; CDR3aa: ASSLAVADTQY
j_gene: TRBJ1-4; v_gene: TRBV18; len: 12; CDR3aa: ASSPPGQGEKLF
j_gene: TRBJ1-2; v_gene: TRBV14; len: 12; CDR3aa: ASSQDISGVGYT
j_gene: TRBJ1-2; v_gene: TRBV7-2; len: 11; CDR3aa: ASSPGTAYGYT
j_gene: TRBJ2-1; v_gene: TRBV29-1; len: 9; CDR3aa: SVGTGNEQF
j_gene: TRBJ1-1; v_gene: TRBV16; len: 13; CDR3aa: ASSQSRTVNTEAF
j_gene: TRBJ2-3; v_gene: TRBV10-2; len: 13; CDR3aa: ASSDGGTSTDTQY
j_gene: TRBJ2-3; v_gene: TRBV2; len: 11; CDR3aa: ASSLQGTDTQY
j_gene: TRBJ2-6; v_gene: TRBV12-5; len: 13; CDR3aa: ASGLEGAGANVLT
j_gene: TRBJ1-1; v_gene: TRBV6-5; len: 11; CDR3aa: ASSLTGSTEAF
j_gene: TRBJ1-2; v_gene: TRBV5-5; len: 11; CDR3aa: ASSLVPEGGYT
j_gene: TRBJ2-7; v_gene: TRBV18; len: 11; CDR3aa: ASSKGGDYEQY